One and the same sample provided the 20 T cell receptor beta chains below, sequenced in a study of shared clonotypes between healthy human individuals. The repertoire was sequenced with immunoSEQ multiplex PCR; TCRdb's copy has only in-frame clones and lacks some. The sample yields 2 million to 3 million clones, roughly nine tenths seen once. Input material: naive CD4+ T cells sorted from blood. Subset defined: CD45RA+ positively selected. These receptors were taken from a man between 18 and 35 years old in good health.

As concerns this clone: This CDR3 is also generated by other DNA sequences in the sample. This chain links TRBV6-5 with TRBJ1-3, with 8 bases lining up with TRBD1. J gave up 2 bases and V 5 bases, and 2 bases lay outside the gene matches. CDR3 length: 14 residues. CDR1 is MNHEY and CDR2 is SVGAGI in the germline V gene. Written as DNA, the CDR3 is TGTGCCAGCAGTGAACAGGGGGCTGGAAACACCATATATTTT. Its protein is CASSEQGAGNTIYF.

The chain combines TRBV5-1 with TRBJ2-5; 7 nucleotides match TRBD1. Germline V gene data show CDR1 as SGHRS and CDR2 as YFSETQ. The CDR3 is 14 amino acids. V lost 7 bases, J lost 5 bases, and 11 bases stayed unmatched. The DNA of the CDR3 is TGCGCCAGCGGTACGGGACAGCCTACGGAGACCCAGTACTTC. It specifies CASGTGQPTETQYF.

The chain has TRBV6-6 and TRBJ2-2; possible D gene TRBD1, 5 bases. Per the germline V gene, CDR1 is MNHNY and CDR2 is SVGAGI (reference sequence). The CDR3 has 16 amino acids. The V gene lost 0 bases and the J gene lost 3 bases, with 11 bases spanning the gap. This CDR3 reads CASSYSGRVDTGELFF. CDR3 nucleotides: TGTGCCAGCAGTTACTCCGGCAGGGTGGACACCGGGGAGCTGTTTTTT.

The chain uses TRBV4-3 and TRBJ2-5; D perhaps matches TRBD1 (6 bases). Gene TRBJ2-7 matches the end of the DNA better, so the J call may be wrong. CDR3 size: 15 residues. Germline loops: CDR1 LGHNA, CDR2 YSLEER. The CDR3 reads CASSQDGGGYYEQYF. The DNA of the CDR3 is TGCGCCAGCAGCCAAGATGGGGGCGGATACTACGAGCAGTACTTC.

The J gene is TRBJ2-1, the V gene TRBV10-1; TRBD2 is a possible D gene (6 bases). V was clipped by 4 bases and J by 6 bases, with 10 bases between them. This CDR3 is 13 amino acids long. The germline gives CDR1 WNHNN, CDR2 SYGVQD (reference sequence). CDR3 region: CASSGGTRNEQFF. The CDR3, as DNA: TGCGCCAGCAGTGGGGGGACTCGCAATGAGCAGTTCTTC.

This clone occurred once. This rearrangement joins TRBV5-6 to TRBJ2-1, with unresolved D. The CDR3 runs to 13 residues. The V end was cut by 4 bases, the J end by 10 bases, with 15 bases between. Germline V gene sequence: CDR1 SGHDT, CDR2 YYEEEE. The CDR3 nucleotides are TGTGCCAGCAGCCCCGGAGCACTCAGGGAGCAGTTCTTC. Amino acid sequence: CASSPGALREQFF.

The chain employs TRBV27 and TRBJ2-7; 9 positions match TRBD2. This CDR3 has 14 amino acids. V dropped 8 bases and J dropped 5; count of bases not matched to a gene: 10. Germline V gives CDR1 MNHEY, CDR2 SMNVEV (reference sequence). The CDR3 DNA reads as TGTGCCAGCTCCCTCGGCGGGAGGGTCGACGAGCAGTACTTC. Residues: CASSLGGRVDEQYF.

The V call is TRBV10-3, the J call TRBJ2-1; 9 bases are a match to TRBD1. Per germline, CDR1 ENHRY and CDR2 SYGVKD. Trimming at V came to 7 bases and at J to 7 bases, leaving 14 bases not matched to a gene. The CDR3 consists of 16 residues. In DNA form, the CDR3 reads TGTGCCATCACCCAAACCCGGAGACAGGGGGAAAATGAGCAGTTCTTC. The encoded protein is CAITQTRRQGENEQFF.

This clone was detected once. The V gene is TRBV28, the J gene TRBJ1-2; 7 bases align to TRBD1. CDR3 length: 13 residues. CDR1 and CDR2 from the germline V gene are MDHEN and SYDVKM. The trim removed 3 bases at V and 6 bases at J, leaving 4 bases unmatched. The CDR3 is CASSFRGGHGYTF. The CDR3 nucleotides are TGTGCCAGCAGTTTTAGAGGGGGCCATGGCTACACCTTC.

The chain recombines TRBV27 with TRBJ2-7, with 12 bases that match TRBD2. CDR3 length equals 16 residues. Germline V gene lookup returns CDR1 MNHEY and CDR2 SMNVEV (reference sequence). The junction had 7 bases not matched to a gene; V was cut back by 5 bases and J by 2 bases. The CDR3 DNA sequence: TGTGCCAGCAGTCCCGGACTAGCGGGGAATACCTACGAGCAGTACTTC. This codes for CASSPGLAGNTYEQYF.

As regards this clone: Other DNA sequences from this sample encode an identical CDR3 as well. The chain is built from TRBV10-3 and TRBJ2-5; 8 positions agree with TRBD1. V shed 4 bases, J shed 5 bases, and the junction held 3 bases outside the gene matches. The length of the CDR3 is 13 residues. Looked up from germline, CDR1 is ENHRY and CDR2 is SYGVKD. CDR3 amino acids: CAISGGDRETQYF. The DNA of the CDR3 is TGTGCCATCAGTGGCGGGGACAGGGAGACCCAGTACTTC.

The chain has TRBV9 and TRBJ1-3, with 9 bases that match TRBD1. With 4 bases clipped from V and 0 bases from J, the junction kept 5 bases outside the gene matches. This CDR3 has 16 residues. The germline CDR1 and CDR2 sequences are SGDLS and YYNGEE. CDR3 in DNA: TGTGCCAGCAGCACTGGGACAGGGAGCTCTGGAAACACCATATATTTT. Translation gives CASSTGTGSSGNTIYF.

This chain links TRBV7-9 with TRBJ2-4; D is unresolved. The CDR3 contains 15 residues. From germline, CDR1 is SEHNR and CDR2 FQNEAQ (reference sequence). Between the trimmed V and J ends, which lost 4 bases and 1 base, there was a span of 11 bases. In DNA form, the CDR3 reads TGTGCCAGCAGCTCGGCCTCATGGGCCAAAAACATTCAGTACTTC. As protein: CASSSASWAKNIQYF.

The V call is TRBV18, the J call TRBJ2-7; 8 nucleotides line up with TRBD2. V shed 1 base, J shed 0 bases, and the junction held 5 bases outside the gene matches. Germline V gives CDR1 KGHSH, CDR2 LQKENI. CDR3 length equals 16 residues. CDR3 amino acids: CASSPRTAGDSYEQYF. In DNA form, the CDR3 reads TGTGCCAGCTCACCACGGACAGCGGGGGACTCCTACGAGCAGTACTTC.

This chain uses TRBV30 with TRBJ2-1; D is uncertain. V lost 2 bases and J 13 bases, leaving 12 bases between the germline ends. The V gene's germline CDR1 is GTSNPN and CDR2 SVGIG (reference sequence). This CDR3 comprises 11 residues. The CDR3: CAWSTHPVQFF. The CDR3 DNA follows: TGTGCCTGGAGTACCCATCCAGTCCAGTTCTTC. Supplemented by reference TRBV30 and TRBJ2-1, the full variable domain reads SQTIHQWPATLVQPVGSPLSLECTVEGTSNPNLYWYRQAAGRGLQLLFYSVGIGQISSEVPQNLSASRPQDRQFILSSKKLLLSDSGFYLCAWSTHPVQFFGPGTRLTVL.

Turning to this clone: Other DNA variants within this sample encode the same CDR3. The chain links TRBV9 to TRBJ2-2; D is uncertain. This CDR3 has 13 residues. V was pared by 0 bases and J by 3 bases, with 3 bases between. Germline V gene sequence: CDR1 SGDLS, CDR2 YYNGEE. The CDR3 coding sequence is TGTGCCAGCAGCGTAGAGGACACCGGGGAGCTGTTTTTT. Translating it yields CASSVEDTGELFF.

V and J are TRBV6-7 and TRBJ2-2; D might be TRBD1 or TRBD2, each matching 5 bases. TRBV6-7 falls under the ORF class, with uncertain function. This CDR3 is built from 15 residues. Trimming left V 2 bases short and J 4 bases short, with 11 bases between. DNA for the CDR3: TGTGCCAGCAGTTACGAGGGACCTTCCACCGGGGAGCTGTTTTTT. It codes for CASSYEGPSTGELFF.

The CDR3 loop is CATLDRVNPVAFF. The CDR3 DNA sequence: TGTGCCACCCTGGACAGGGTTAACCCTGTGGCTTTCTTT. The V gene is TRBV10-3, the J gene TRBJ1-1, with 8 bases lining up with TRBD1. V shed 10 bases and J 11 bases; nucleotides not matched to a gene: 15. This CDR3 comprises 13 residues. Per germline, CDR1 ENHRY and CDR2 SYGVKD.

About this clone: At one end the junction does not follow the germline gene, possibly because of a read error. The chain uses TRBV28 and TRBJ2-7; D might be TRBD1 (5 bases). Germline V CDR1 and CDR2: MDHEN, SYDVKM. CDR3 length equals 13 residues. In DNA, the CDR3 is TGTGCCAGCAGTTTTCAGGGCCTGTACGGGCAGTACTTC. Protein: CASSFQGLYGQYF.

The chain uses TRBV4-1 and TRBJ1-2; no clear D gene. The CDR3 consists of 13 residues. Germline CDR1 reads MGHRA; CDR2 reads YSYEKL. V lost 0 bases to trimming and J lost 2 bases, with 4 bases between them. The CDR3 bases are TGCGCCAGCAGCCAAGACACCAACTATGGCTACACCTTC. Translating gives CASSQDTNYGYTF.